This TCR beta chain was observed in a study of blood T cell repertoires in COVID-19. Study-wide background: Collection of acute and convalescent COVID-19 samples took place in the United States, Italy and Spain.

As handled by the study authors: Amplifying reference gene primers gave estimates of nucleated cell counts. Assay used: immunoSEQ multiplex PCR; TCRdb lists only in-frame clones, some missing. V and J calls and clone size are copied from that table; D and trimming were computed from the DNA. The sample contains more than 65,000 clones, around 91% of which appear only once. The CDR3 sequence is 14 residues long. V lost 7 bases and J lost 4, with 14 bases in between. Germline CDR1 is LGHNT and CDR2 is FRNRAP. This chain connects TRBV12-5 to TRBJ1-5; D is uncertain. Sequencing used peripheral blood. The sequence was obtained from a human donor in a cohort sampled during active COVID-19. CDR3 residues: CASAFDGWNQPQHF. Here the CDR3 DNA reads TGTGCTAGTGCTTTCGACGGGTGGAATCAGCCCCAGCATTTT.